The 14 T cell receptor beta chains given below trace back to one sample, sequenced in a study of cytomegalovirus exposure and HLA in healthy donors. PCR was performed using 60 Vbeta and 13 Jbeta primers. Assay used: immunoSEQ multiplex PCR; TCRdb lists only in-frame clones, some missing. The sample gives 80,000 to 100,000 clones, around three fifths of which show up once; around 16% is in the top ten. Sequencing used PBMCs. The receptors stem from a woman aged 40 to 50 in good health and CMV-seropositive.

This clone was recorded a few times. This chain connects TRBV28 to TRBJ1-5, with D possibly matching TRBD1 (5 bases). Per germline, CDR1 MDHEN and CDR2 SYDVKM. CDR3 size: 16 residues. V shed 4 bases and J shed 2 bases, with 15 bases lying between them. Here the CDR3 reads CASSSMWGVGNQPQHF. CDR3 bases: TGTGCCAGCAGTTCTATGTGGGGGGTGGGCAATCAGCCCCAGCATTTT. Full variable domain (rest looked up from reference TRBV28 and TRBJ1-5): DVKVTQSSRYLVKRTGEKVFLECVQDMDHENMFWYRQDPGLGLRLIYFSYDVKMKEKGDIPEGYSVSREKKERFSLILESASTNQTSMYLCASSSMWGVGNQPQHFGDGTRLSIL.

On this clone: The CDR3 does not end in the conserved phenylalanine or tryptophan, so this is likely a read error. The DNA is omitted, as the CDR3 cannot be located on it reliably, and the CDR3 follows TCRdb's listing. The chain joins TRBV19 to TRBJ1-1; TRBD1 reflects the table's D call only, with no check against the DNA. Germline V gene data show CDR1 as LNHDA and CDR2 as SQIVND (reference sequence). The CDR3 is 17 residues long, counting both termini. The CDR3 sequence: CASRNAGTGVSPAGPNS.

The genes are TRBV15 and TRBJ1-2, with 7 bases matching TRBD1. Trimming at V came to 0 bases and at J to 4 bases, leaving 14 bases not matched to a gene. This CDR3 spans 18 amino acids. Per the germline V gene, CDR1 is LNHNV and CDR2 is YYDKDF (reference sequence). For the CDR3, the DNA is TGTGCCACCAGCAGAGAATTCGGGTATTTGGGGACAGCCTATGGCTACACCTTC. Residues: CATSREFGYLGTAYGYTF.

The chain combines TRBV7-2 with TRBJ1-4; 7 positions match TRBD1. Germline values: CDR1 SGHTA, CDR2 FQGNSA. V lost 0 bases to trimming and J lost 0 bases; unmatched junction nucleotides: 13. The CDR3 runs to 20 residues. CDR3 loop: CASSLAAPTDRVATNEKLFF. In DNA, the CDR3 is TGTGCCAGCAGCTTAGCAGCCCCTACCGACAGGGTGGCAACTAATGAAAAACTGTTTTTT.

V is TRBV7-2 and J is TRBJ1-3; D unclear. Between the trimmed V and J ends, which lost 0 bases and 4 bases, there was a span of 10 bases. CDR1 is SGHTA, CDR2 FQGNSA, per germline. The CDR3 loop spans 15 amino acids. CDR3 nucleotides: TGTGCCAGCAGCTTAGCCACGGGAGGGGGAAACACCATATATTTT. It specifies CASSLATGGGNTIYF.

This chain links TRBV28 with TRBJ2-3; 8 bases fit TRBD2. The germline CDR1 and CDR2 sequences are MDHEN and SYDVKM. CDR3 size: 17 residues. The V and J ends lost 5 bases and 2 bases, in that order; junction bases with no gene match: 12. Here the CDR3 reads CASSPQSSGSDTDTQYF. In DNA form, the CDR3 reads TGTGCCAGCAGTCCCCAGTCGAGCGGGAGTGACACAGATACGCAGTATTTT. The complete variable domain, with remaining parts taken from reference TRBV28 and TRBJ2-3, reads DVKVTQSSRYLVKRTGEKVFLECVQDMDHENMFWYRQDPGLGLRLIYFSYDVKMKEKGDIPEGYSVSREKKERFSLILESASTNQTSMYLCASSPQSSGSDTDTQYFGPGTRLTVL.

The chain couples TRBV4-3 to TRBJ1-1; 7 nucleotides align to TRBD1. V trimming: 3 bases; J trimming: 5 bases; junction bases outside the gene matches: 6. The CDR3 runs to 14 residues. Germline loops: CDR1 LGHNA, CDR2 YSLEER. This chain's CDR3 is CASSQQGGWTEAFF. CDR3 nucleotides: TGCGCCAGCAGCCAGCAGGGGGGTTGGACTGAAGCTTTCTTT.

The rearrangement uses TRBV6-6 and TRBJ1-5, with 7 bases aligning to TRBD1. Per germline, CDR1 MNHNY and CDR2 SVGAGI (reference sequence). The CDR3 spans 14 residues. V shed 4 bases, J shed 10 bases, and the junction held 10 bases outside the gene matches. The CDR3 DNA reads TGTGCCAGCAGTTCCGGGACAGCCTTTGGACCCCAGCATTTT. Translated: CASSSGTAFGPQHF.

The CDR3 region has the DNA TGTGCCAGCAGCCAGGCCGGCGGGACAGGGAAGTATTTT. Amino acid sequence: CASSQAGGTGKYF. This rearrangement joins TRBV4-2 to TRBJ2-3; 9 bases line up with TRBD1. Germline CDR1 reads LGHNA; CDR2 reads YNFKEQ. The J segment lost 13 bases and the V segment lost 3 bases, leaving 8 bases of the junction unmatched. The CDR3 is made up of 13 amino acids.

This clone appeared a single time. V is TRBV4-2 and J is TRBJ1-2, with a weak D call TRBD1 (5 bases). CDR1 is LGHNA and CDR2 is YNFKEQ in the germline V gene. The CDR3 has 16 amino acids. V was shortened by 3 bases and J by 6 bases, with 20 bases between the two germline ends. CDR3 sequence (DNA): TGTGCCAGCAGCCAGGAACCGAATCAGGGAGGAGATGGCTACACCTTC. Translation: CASSQEPNQGGDGYTF.

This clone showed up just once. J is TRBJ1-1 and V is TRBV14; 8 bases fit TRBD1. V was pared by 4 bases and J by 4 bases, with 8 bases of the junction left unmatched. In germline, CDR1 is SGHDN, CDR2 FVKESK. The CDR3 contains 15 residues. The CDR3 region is CASSRGSTGGTEAFF. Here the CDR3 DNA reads TGTGCCAGCAGCCGGGGGAGTACAGGGGGCACTGAAGCTTTCTTT.

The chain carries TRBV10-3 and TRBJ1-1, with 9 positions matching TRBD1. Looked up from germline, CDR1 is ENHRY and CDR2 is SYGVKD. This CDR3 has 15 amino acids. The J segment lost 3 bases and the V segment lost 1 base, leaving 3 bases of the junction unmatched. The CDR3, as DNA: TGTGCCATCAGTGAGTGGGGACAGGGTCACACTGAAGCTTTCTTT. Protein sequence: CAISEWGQGHTEAFF.

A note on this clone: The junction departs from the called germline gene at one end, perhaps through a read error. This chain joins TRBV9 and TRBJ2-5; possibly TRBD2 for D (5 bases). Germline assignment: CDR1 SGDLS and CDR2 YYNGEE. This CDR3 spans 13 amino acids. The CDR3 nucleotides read TGTGCCAGCAGCGGGGAGCTCCAAGGGACCCAGTACTTC. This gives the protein CASSGELQGTQYF.

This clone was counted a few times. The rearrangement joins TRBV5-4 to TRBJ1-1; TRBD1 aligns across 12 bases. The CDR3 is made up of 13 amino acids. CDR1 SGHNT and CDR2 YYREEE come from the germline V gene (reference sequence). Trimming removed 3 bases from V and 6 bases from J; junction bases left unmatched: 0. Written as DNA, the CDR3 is TGTGCCAGCAGCTGGGACAGGGGGCCTGAAGCTTTCTTT. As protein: CASSWDRGPEAFF.